These 6 T cell receptor beta chains came from one sample sequenced in a study of shared clonotypes between healthy human individuals. Method: immunoSEQ multiplex PCR; TCRdb's copy keeps in-frame clones and lacks some. The table has 400,000 to 600,000 clones, roughly 85% seen once. The specimen was PBMCs. All receptors derive from a woman aged 40 to 50 in good health. Some clones in this sample may be carry-over from other donors' samples.

The V and J genes are TRBV29-1 and TRBJ2-2; 10 nucleotides align to TRBD2. The V segment lost 4 bases and the J segment 0 bases; nucleotides outside the gene matches: 2. Germline V gene data show CDR1 as SQVTM and CDR2 as ANQGSEA. This CDR3 is 15 amino acids long. CDR3: CSVGSGRANTGELFF. CDR3 nucleotide sequence: TGCAGCGTTGGGAGCGGGAGGGCGAACACCGGGGAGCTGTTTTTT.

This clone came up once. The gene calls are TRBV5-1 and TRBJ2-4; D remains ambiguous. V was cut by 4 bases and J by 7 bases, with 9 bases left in between. This CDR3 comprises 12 residues. Germline V gives CDR1 SGHRS, CDR2 YFSETQ. The CDR3 loop reads CASSLDLNIQYF. CDR3 DNA: TGCGCCAGCAGCCTAGATCTTAACATTCAGTACTTC.

This clone was seen once. V is TRBV5-1 and J is TRBJ2-7; 7 nucleotides agree with TRBD2. The CDR3 spans 15 residues. Germline V CDR1 and CDR2: SGHRS, YFSETQ. Trimming at V came to 6 bases and at J to 4 bases, leaving 13 bases not matched to a gene. CDR3 bases: TGCGCCAGCACCCTGGCTCCTAGCGGAGGGTACGAGCAGTACTTC. Translating it yields CASTLAPSGGYEQYF.

The V gene is TRBV7-9, the J gene TRBJ2-3, with unresolved D. Germline values: CDR1 SEHNR, CDR2 FQNEAQ (reference sequence). The ends were cut back, 4 bases at V and 6 bases at J, with 5 bases in the middle. This CDR3 spans 11 amino acids. Here the CDR3 DNA reads TGTGCCAGCAGCTCTATGGATACGCAGTATTTT. It codes for CASSSMDTQYF.

The chain links TRBV18 to TRBJ1-3, with 8 bases lining up with TRBD1. The germline CDR1 and CDR2 sequences are KGHSH and LQKENI. This CDR3 region has 15 residues. The junction had 3 bases not matched to a gene; V was cut back by 4 bases and J by 1 base. The CDR3, as DNA: TGTGCCAGCTCACGGGACAGGCCATCTGGAAACACCATATATTTT. It codes for CASSRDRPSGNTIYF.

The chain combines TRBV29-1 with TRBJ2-5, with a tentative D call TRBD2 (5 bases). V dropped 8 bases and J dropped 5 bases, with 18 bases sitting between them. CDR1 and CDR2 (germline): SQVTM, ANQGSEA. This CDR3 is 13 amino acids long. CDR3 bases: TGCAGCCTCCTCCGAGGAGGCCGGGAGACCCAGTACTTC. It specifies CSLLRGGRETQYF.